This entry lists 25 T cell receptor beta chains sequenced from one sample in a study of response to subunit inactivated influenza vaccine. In TCRdb, the RT-PCR reads were re-called with MiXCR into one record per CDR3 protein. The table records 860,000 or so distinct CDR3 sequences, 21% of them present only once. The sample was PBMCs from blood, taken more than 4 days after vaccination. These receptor sequences come from a man in his forties or fifties who received an inactivated influenza vaccine.

In its sample, this clonotype was seen a few times. The chain is built from TRBV12-3 or TRBV12-4 and TRBJ1-1; D remains ambiguous. Trimming took off 6 bases at V and 1 base at J, with 18 bases between the two ends. The CDR3 spans 16 residues. CDR3 protein: CASSPIRGGWNTEAFF. The DNA of the CDR3 is TGTGCCAGCAGCCCCATCCGGGGAGGGTGGAACACTGAAGCTTTCTTT.

The sample holds a few counts of this clonotype. The genes are TRBV5-1 and TRBJ2-5, with a weak D call TRBD1 (5 bases). V lost 0 bases to trimming and J lost 4 bases, with 16 bases between them. The germline V gene has CDR1 SGHRS and CDR2 YFSETQ. CDR3 size: 16 residues. The CDR3 DNA reads as TGCGCCAGCAGCTTGGTGGGGCTCCGAATGGTAGAGACCCAGTACTTC. Translating it yields CASSLVGLRMVETQYF. Looking up the rest from reference TRBV5-1 and TRBJ2-5 gives the full variable domain: KAGVTQTPRYLIKTRGQQVTLSCSPISGHRSVSWYQQTPGQGLQFLFEYFSETQRNKGNFPGRFSGRQFSNSRSEMNVSTLELGDSALYLCASSLVGLRMVETQYFGPGTRLLVL.

This clonotype has at least ten counts. V usage is TRBV4-3 and J usage is TRBJ2-1; TRBD2 is a possible D gene (6 bases). Trimming pared 0 bases from V and 4 bases from J, leaving 10 bases between. CDR1 is LGHNA and CDR2 is YSLEER in the germline V gene. CDR3 length: 15 amino acids. CDR3 coding DNA: TGCGCCAGCAGCCAAGATAGCGCGGGGTACAATGAGCAGTTCTTC. Amino acid sequence: CASSQDSAGYNEQFF.

In its sample, this clonotype was seen a few times. The chain is built from TRBV6-5 and TRBJ1-4; tentatively, D is TRBD1 (6 bases). The CDR3 is 15 amino acids. V lost 2 bases, J lost 3 bases, and 10 bases lay in between. The germline CDR1 and CDR2 sequences are MNHEY and SVGAGI. This CDR3 reads CASSYGRGANEKLFF. The CDR3 nucleotides are TGTGCCAGCAGTTACGGCAGGGGAGCTAATGAAAAACTGTTTTTT.

The chain carries TRBV5-1 and TRBJ2-1, with D unclear. CDR3 size: 15 residues. V lost 0 bases, J lost 8 bases, and 15 bases lay in between. The germline gives CDR1 SGHRS, CDR2 YFSETQ. The CDR3 DNA follows: TGCGCCAGCAGCTTGGAGTGGGTTTTGACCGATGAGCAGTTCTTC. This encodes CASSLEWVLTDEQFF.

This chain uses TRBV20-1 with TRBJ2-7; 13 nucleotides line up with TRBD2. V was pared by 4 bases and J by 0 bases, with 9 bases of the junction left unmatched. This CDR3 contains 17 residues. CDR1 and CDR2 from the germline V gene are DFQATT and SNEGSKA (reference sequence). The CDR3 region has the DNA TGCAGTGCTACCGGGACTAGCGGGACCCGAAGCTCCTACGAGCAGTACTTC. This codes for CSATGTSGTRSSYEQYF.

This clonotype was detected a few times. This chain uses TRBV15 with TRBJ2-7, with 7 positions matching TRBD1. V was clipped by 0 bases and J by 3 bases; unmatched bases: 11. Germline CDR1 reads LNHNV; CDR2 reads YYDKDF (reference sequence). The CDR3 is 17 amino acids. In nucleotides, the CDR3 is TGTGCCACCAGCAGAGATGACCGCCCGGGACAGAACTACGAGCAGTACTTC. Amino acid sequence: CATSRDDRPGQNYEQYF.

The CDR3 DNA reads as TGCGCCAGCAGCCAAGATGGCGGGGGGCGATTATACGAGCAGTACTTC. Protein sequence: CASSQDGGGRLYEQYF. This chain connects TRBV4-1 to TRBJ2-7; 8 nucleotides line up with TRBD2. The CDR3 spans 16 residues. Germline CDR1 and CDR2: MGHRA and YSYEKL. J lost 4 bases, V lost 0 bases, and 8 bases had no gene match.

J is TRBJ2-5 and V is TRBV12-5, with D uncertain. CDR3 length: 13 amino acids. Germline values: CDR1 LGHNT, CDR2 FRNRAP. V lost 7 bases and J lost 2, with 11 bases in between. The CDR3 bases are TGTGCTAGTGCCTCCGACGGGCAAGAGACCCAGTACTTC. Protein product: CASASDGQETQYF.

This clonotype occurred many times. This chain links TRBV20-1 with TRBJ2-7; tentatively, D is TRBD2 (5 bases). Per germline, CDR1 DFQATT and CDR2 SNEGSKA (reference sequence). The CDR3 spans 14 residues. V dropped 4 bases and J dropped 4 bases, with 17 bases sitting between them. CDR3 in DNA: TGCAGTGCTATAGGACTCTCGCGAGATTACGAGCAGTACTTC. Translating gives CSAIGLSRDYEQYF.

The chain carries TRBV6-5 and TRBJ2-3; D possibly matches TRBD1 or TRBD2 (5 bases each). V was clipped by 0 bases and J by 1 base, with 11 bases between them. Germline V gene data show CDR1 as MNHEY and CDR2 as SVGAGI. This CDR3 region has 16 residues. The CDR3 reads CASSYSNGAGTDTQYF. The CDR3 nucleotides read TGTGCCAGCAGTTACTCGAACGGGGCGGGCACAGATACGCAGTATTTT.

This clonotype was seen a few times. The chain carries TRBV5-1 and TRBJ1-1; D is undetermined. V was shortened by 0 bases and J by 4 bases, with 10 bases between the two germline ends. Germline V CDR1 and CDR2: SGHRS, YFSETQ. The length of the CDR3 is 14 residues. CDR3: CASSLEVSSTEAFF. The CDR3 bases are TGCGCCAGCAGCTTGGAGGTTTCCAGCACTGAAGCTTTCTTT.

A few counts support this clonotype. This chain uses TRBV20-1 with TRBJ1-2, with 8 bases aligning to TRBD1. This CDR3 contains 17 residues. V lost 6 bases to trimming and J lost 4 bases; unmatched junction nucleotides: 19. CDR1 DFQATT and CDR2 SNEGSKA come from the germline V gene (reference sequence). The CDR3 sequence: CSANQGTGTATAYGYTF. DNA for the CDR3: TGCAGTGCCAACCAAGGGACAGGAACTGCCACCGCCTATGGCTACACCTTC.

This clonotype was picked up a small number of times. The rearrangement joins TRBV20-1 to TRBJ2-3, with D hard to call. Trimming cost V 5 bases and J 4 bases, with 16 bases left between them. Germline V gene lookup returns CDR1 DFQATT and CDR2 SNEGSKA (reference sequence). The CDR3 runs to 14 residues. Here the CDR3 DNA reads TGCAGTGCTGAGACAATCCTCTTGGCAGATACGCAGTATTTT. Protein product: CSAETILLADTQYF.

In its sample, this clonotype was seen a few times. The rearrangement uses TRBV6-1 and TRBJ2-3; D may be TRBD1 or TRBD2 (6 bases each). V was trimmed by 6 bases and J by 6 bases, leaving 19 bases between them. CDR1 and CDR2 from the germline V gene are MNHNS and SASEGT. The length of the CDR3 is 15 residues. CDR3 in amino acids: CASRTSPGAGDTQYF. CDR3 sequence (DNA): TGTGCCAGCAGAACATCGCCGGGGGCAGGCGATACGCAGTATTTT.

The chain is built from TRBV18 and TRBJ2-3; no definite D call. The CDR3 is 17 residues long. The germline V gene encodes CDR1 KGHSH and CDR2 LQKENI. V was clipped by 2 bases and J by 5 bases, with 20 bases between them. The CDR3 coding sequence is TGTGCCAGCTCACCATTGGGTACAGAGGCCCCCGGAGATACGCAGTATTTT. This sequence encodes CASSPLGTEAPGDTQYF.

The chain combines TRBV9 with TRBJ2-7; 8 bases align to TRBD2. CDR1 SGDLS and CDR2 YYNGEE come from the germline V gene. After removal of 0 bases from V and 0 bases from J, the junction contained 5 bases not matched to a gene. This CDR3 region has 16 residues. This CDR3 reads CASSVDPGGPSYEQYF. Written as DNA, the CDR3 is TGTGCCAGCAGCGTAGATCCGGGAGGGCCCTCCTACGAGCAGTACTTC.

The rearrangement uses TRBV27 and TRBJ1-2; possible D gene TRBD1, 6 bases. CDR3 size: 16 residues. V lost 5 bases and J lost 8, with 24 bases in between. CDR1 and CDR2 from the germline V gene are MNHEY and SMNVEV (reference sequence). CDR3 nucleotides: TGTGCCAGCAGTCCTGGGACAAATACCATGCATTCCGGCTACACCTTC. Protein: CASSPGTNTMHSGYTF.

The table lists this clonotype with many counts. J is TRBJ2-7 and V is TRBV7-2, with 7 nucleotides matching TRBD2. The CDR3 is 14 amino acids. J lost 4 bases, V lost 1 base, and 4 bases had no gene match. In germline, CDR1 is SGHTA, CDR2 FQGNSA. CDR3 amino acids: CASSLGLAEYEQYF. The CDR3 nucleotides read TGTGCCAGCAGCTTAGGGCTAGCGGAGTACGAGCAGTACTTC.

The chain joins TRBV24-1 to TRBJ2-3; D possibly uses TRBD1 or TRBD2 (5 bases each). V lost 0 bases and J 6 bases, leaving 15 bases between the germline ends. This CDR3 contains 16 residues. Germline V gives CDR1 KGHDR, CDR2 SFDVKD. The CDR3 DNA follows: TGTGCCACCAGTGATTTGAGGGACGGAGCCCCGGATACGCAGTATTTT. Its protein product is CATSDLRDGAPDTQYF.

The V call is TRBV5-1, the J call TRBJ2-5; D possibly corresponds to TRBD2 (5 bases). The CDR3 contains 14 residues. CDR1 and CDR2 from the germline V gene are SGHRS and YFSETQ. The V and J ends lost 4 bases and 5 bases respectively, with 15 bases between them. CDR3 in DNA: TGCGCCAGCAGCATGAGGACTCTTGGGGAGACCCAGTACTTC. This translates into CASSMRTLGETQYF. Complete variable domain (other parts from reference TRBV5-1 and TRBJ2-5): KAGVTQTPRYLIKTRGQQVTLSCSPISGHRSVSWYQQTPGQGLQFLFEYFSETQRNKGNFPGRFSGRQFSNSRSEMNVSTLELGDSALYLCASSMRTLGETQYFGPGTRLLVL.

The chain links TRBV7-9 to TRBJ1-1; unclear D gene. This CDR3 contains 15 residues. The V gene lost 7 bases and the J gene lost 0 bases, with 15 bases spanning the gap. Germline V lookup: CDR1 SEHNR, CDR2 FQNEAQ (reference sequence). CDR3 in DNA: TGTGCCAGCATCGAGCCTCCGGCTTTGAACACTGAAGCTTTCTTT. This translates into CASIEPPALNTEAFF.

The rearrangement uses TRBV3-1 and TRBJ2-4; 10 bases match TRBD1. The trim removed 1 base at V and 7 bases at J, leaving 4 bases unmatched. CDR1 and CDR2 (germline): LGHDT, YNNKEL (reference sequence). The CDR3 length is 15 residues. Here the CDR3 reads CASSQGQGARNIQYF. CDR3 bases: TGTGCCAGCAGCCAAGGACAGGGGGCCAGGAACATTCAGTACTTC.

This clonotype has just a few counts. The gene calls are TRBV10-3 and TRBJ2-2, with 10 bases fitting TRBD2. The CDR3 contains 15 residues. After removal of 6 bases from V and 5 bases from J, the junction contained 6 bases not matched to a gene. The germline V gene has CDR1 ENHRY and CDR2 SYGVKD. For the CDR3, the DNA is TGTGCCATCAGACCAGCGGGGGGGCCAACCGGGGAGCTGTTTTTT. Protein sequence: CAIRPAGGPTGELFF.

The chain couples TRBV10-3 to TRBJ2-1; 10 nucleotides agree with TRBD2. CDR1 and CDR2 from the germline V gene are ENHRY and SYGVKD. After removal of 4 bases from V and 8 bases from J, the junction contained 8 bases not matched to a gene. The CDR3 length is 15 residues. CDR3 bases: TGTGCCATCAGTGGGACTAGCGGACCCAGACATGAGCAGTTCTTC. Residues: CAISGTSGPRHEQFF.